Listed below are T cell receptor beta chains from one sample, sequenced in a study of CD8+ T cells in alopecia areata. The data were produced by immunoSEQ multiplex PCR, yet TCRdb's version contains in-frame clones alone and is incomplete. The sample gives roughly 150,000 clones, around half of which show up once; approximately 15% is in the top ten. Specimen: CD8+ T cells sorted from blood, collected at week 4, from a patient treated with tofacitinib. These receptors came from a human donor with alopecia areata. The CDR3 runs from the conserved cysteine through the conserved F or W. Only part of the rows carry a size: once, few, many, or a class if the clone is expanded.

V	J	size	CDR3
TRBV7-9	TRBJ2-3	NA	CASSLEKRGTDTQYF
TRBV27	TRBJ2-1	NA	CASSLLLAGGYNEQFF
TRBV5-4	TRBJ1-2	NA	CASSLRSEGYTF
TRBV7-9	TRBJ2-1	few	CASSLWGQGALSYNEQFF
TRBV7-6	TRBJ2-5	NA	CASSLTTSGGYQETQYF
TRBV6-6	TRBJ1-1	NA	CASSQGGGMNTEAFF
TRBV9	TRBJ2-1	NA	CASSAGGGGGFDEQFF
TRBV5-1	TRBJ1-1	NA	CASTRGGNTEAFF
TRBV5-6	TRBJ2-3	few	CASSSLLRLADITDTQYF
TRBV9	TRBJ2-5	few	CASSVSGAKETQYF
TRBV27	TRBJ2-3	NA	CASSPWTSDTDTQYF
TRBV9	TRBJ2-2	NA	CASSVARQGESTGELFF
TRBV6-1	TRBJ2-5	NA	CASSERWGEETQYF
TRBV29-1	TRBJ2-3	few	CSGLGGSGDTQYF
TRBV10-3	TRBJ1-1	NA	CAISESIGQLEAFF
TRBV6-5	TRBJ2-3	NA	CASSYTTASTDTQYF
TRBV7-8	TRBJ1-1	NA	CASSLNIGYEAFF
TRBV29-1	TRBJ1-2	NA	CSALWGGGGYTF
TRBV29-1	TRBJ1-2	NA	CSVEDWGAYGYTF
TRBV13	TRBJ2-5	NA	CASSLGPAGAAETQYF
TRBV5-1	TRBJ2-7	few	CASSLRQNYEQYF
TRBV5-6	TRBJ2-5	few	CASSLGADPIVGVETQYF
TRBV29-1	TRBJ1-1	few	CSVDQRGRSDTEAFF
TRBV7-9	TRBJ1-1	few	CASSTLPTEAFF
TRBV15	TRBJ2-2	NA	CATSGTGTGTGELFF
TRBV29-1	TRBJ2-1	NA	CSAIHLGNNEQFF
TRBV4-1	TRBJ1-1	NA	CASSQRQATTEAFF
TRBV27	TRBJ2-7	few	CASSLGQGAQGQYF
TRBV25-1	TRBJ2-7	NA	CASSLQGEFDEQYF
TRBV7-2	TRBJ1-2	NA	CASSQVGGVWYGYTF
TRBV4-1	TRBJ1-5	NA	CASSQSEGDREKNQPQHF
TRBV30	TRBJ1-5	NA	CAWRGGRTSNQPQHF
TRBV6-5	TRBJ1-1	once	CASSPQGSVTEAFF
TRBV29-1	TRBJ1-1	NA	CSVDRVQNTEAFF
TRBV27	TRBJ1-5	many	CASRRQGSNQPQHF
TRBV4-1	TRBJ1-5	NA	CASSQEGGGGNQPQHF
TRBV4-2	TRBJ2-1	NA	CASSQDGQYNEQFF
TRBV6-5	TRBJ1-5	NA	CASSYSVYQPQHF
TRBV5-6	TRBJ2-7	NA	CASSQDRENYEQYF
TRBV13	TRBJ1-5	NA	CASSLSRNQPQHF
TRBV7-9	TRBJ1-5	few	CASTLDGFNQPQHF
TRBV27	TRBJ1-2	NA	CASSGKRGYGYTF
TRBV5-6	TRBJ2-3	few	CASSPGTGWDTQYF
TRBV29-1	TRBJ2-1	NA	CSVVRAGGYNEQFF
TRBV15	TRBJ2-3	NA	CATSRDLADTQYF
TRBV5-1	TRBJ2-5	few	CASSGGLNEETQYF
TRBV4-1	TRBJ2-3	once	CASSHPVGGGRTDTQYF
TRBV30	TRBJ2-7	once	CAWSVRVEQYF
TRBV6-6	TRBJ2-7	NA	CASSPTGGKNEQYF
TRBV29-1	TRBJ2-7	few	CSAETRSWGGYEQYF
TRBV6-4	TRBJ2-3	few	CASSDRATDTQYF
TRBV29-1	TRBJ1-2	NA	CSVEAPGGYGYTF
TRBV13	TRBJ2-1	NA	CASSLPEYNEQFF
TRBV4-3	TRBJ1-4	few	CASSQDIGTGNEKLFF